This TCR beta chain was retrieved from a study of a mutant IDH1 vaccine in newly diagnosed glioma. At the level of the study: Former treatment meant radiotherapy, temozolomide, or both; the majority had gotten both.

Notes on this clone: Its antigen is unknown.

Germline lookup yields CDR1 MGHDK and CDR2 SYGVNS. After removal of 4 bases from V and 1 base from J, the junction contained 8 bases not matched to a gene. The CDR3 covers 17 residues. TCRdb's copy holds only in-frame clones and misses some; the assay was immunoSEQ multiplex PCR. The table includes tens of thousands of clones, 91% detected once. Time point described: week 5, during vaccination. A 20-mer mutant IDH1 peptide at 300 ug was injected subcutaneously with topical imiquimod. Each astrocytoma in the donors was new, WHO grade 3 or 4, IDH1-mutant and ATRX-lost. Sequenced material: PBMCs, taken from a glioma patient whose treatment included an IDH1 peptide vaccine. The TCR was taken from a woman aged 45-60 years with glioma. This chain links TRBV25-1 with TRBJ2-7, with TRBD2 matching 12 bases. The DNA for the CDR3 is TGTGCCAGCAGTGGGGGGACTAGCGGGTACGTTTCCTACGAGCAGTACTTC. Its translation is CASSGGTSGYVSYEQYF.